This entry lists 10 T cell receptor beta chains sequenced from one sample in a study of T cells in Graves' hyperthyroidism and ophthalmopathy. Template material for amplifying TCR beta CDR3 regions consisted of RNA transcripts. First-round RT-PCR with HTBI primers amplified the TCR CDR3 region. TCRdb re-derived calls from the multiplex PCR reads in MiXCR, one entry per CDR3 protein. This table holds a few hundred thousand distinct CDR3 sequences, roughly 16% found once. The sample comprised blood. These TCRs come from a woman in her twenties or thirties with Graves' ophthalmopathy.

This clonotype was observed a few times. This sequence joins TRBV20-1 and TRBJ2-3, with D unclear. V was clipped by 3 bases and J by 0 bases, with 10 bases between them. The CDR3 has 14 residues. Looked up from germline, CDR1 is DFQATT and CDR2 is SNEGSKA (reference sequence). The DNA of the CDR3 is TGCAGTGCTAGTCCTTTCGTTAGCACAGATACGCAGTATTTT. Translation gives CSASPFVSTDTQYF.

Turning to this clonotype: This could be a read error, since a much larger clone is one nucleotide away. This sequence joins TRBV30 and TRBJ2-7; no clear D gene. There are 11 residues in the CDR3. CDR1 GTSNPN and CDR2 SVGIG come from the germline V gene (reference sequence). Trimming took 5 bases from V and 6 from J, leaving 11 bases between them. The CDR3 sequence: CAWGASREQYF. The CDR3 bases are TGTGCCTGGGGTGCCTCACGCGAGCAGTACTTC.

This clonotype was seen ten or more times. The rearrangement uses TRBV5-1 and TRBJ2-7, with TRBD2 matching 7 bases. The V and J ends lost 7 bases and 7 bases, in that order; junction bases with no gene match: 14. CDR3 length: 14 amino acids. The germline V gene encodes CDR1 SGHRS and CDR2 YFSETQ. CDR3 amino acids: CASSSGLSGGEQYF. In DNA, the CDR3 is TGCGCCAGCTCCTCGGGACTATCCGGGGGGGAGCAGTACTTC.

This chain links TRBV4-2 with TRBJ1-2; 7 nucleotides match TRBD1. The V and J ends lost 1 base and 0 bases, in that order; junction bases with no gene match: 11. This CDR3 contains 18 residues. The germline V gene has CDR1 LGHNA and CDR2 YNFKEQ. The CDR3 here is CASSQGSSQGTPNYGYTF. The DNA of the CDR3 is TGTGCCAGCAGCCAAGGTTCTTCACAGGGGACCCCTAACTATGGCTACACCTTC.

This clonotype was found a few times. The chain recombines TRBV28 with TRBJ1-1; weak D call: TRBD1 (6 bases). The V gene's germline CDR1 is MDHEN and CDR2 SYDVKM. The CDR3 is made up of 16 amino acids. V shed 8 bases and J shed 5 bases, with 24 bases lying between them. CDR3 in amino acids: CASHTGAGAPRTEAFF. CDR3 DNA sequence: TGTGCCAGCCACACTGGGGCAGGGGCTCCGCGGACTGAAGCTTTCTTT.

In its sample, this clonotype was seen many times. This sequence joins TRBV29-1 and TRBJ1-1, with D maybe TRBD1 (5 bases). With 4 bases removed from V and 2 bases from J, the gap between germline ends came to 14 bases. From germline, CDR1 is SQVTM and CDR2 ANQGSEA. There are 14 residues in the CDR3. This CDR3 is CSVAGVFLNTEAFF. DNA of the CDR3: TGCAGCGTTGCGGGGGTCTTCCTCAACACTGAAGCTTTCTTT.

This clonotype was observed at least ten times. The chain carries TRBV20-1 and TRBJ2-7; possibly TRBD2 for D (6 bases). Germline CDR1 is DFQATT and CDR2 is SNEGSKA (reference sequence). The germline V and J ends were trimmed by 7 bases and 4 bases, with 14 bases remaining between them. The CDR3 runs to 12 residues. As DNA, the CDR3 is TGCAGTGTTACCGACCGGGGGTACGAGCAGTACTTC. It is translated as CSVTDRGYEQYF.

The genes are TRBV2 and TRBJ1-2; 9 bases are a match to TRBD1. V lost 1 base and J lost 6; bases outside the gene matches: 15. This CDR3 contains 18 residues. From germline, CDR1 is SNHLY and CDR2 FYNNEI. The CDR3 sequence is CASSEDTLAGQGTNGYTF. CDR3 nucleotide sequence: TGTGCCAGCAGTGAAGACACGTTGGCGGGACAGGGCACCAATGGCTACACCTTC.

This clonotype was observed a handful of times. The CDR3 DNA reads TGCAGCGTTGATCGGACTAGCGGGGGCACAGATACGCAGTATTTT. It codes for CSVDRTSGGTDTQYF. J is TRBJ2-3 and V is TRBV29-1; 12 nucleotides line up with TRBD2. The germline V gene encodes CDR1 SQVTM and CDR2 ANQGSEA. The CDR3 contains 15 residues. The V and J ends lost 3 bases and 1 base, in that order; junction bases with no gene match: 2.

Only a few counts were recorded for this clonotype. The chain employs TRBV20-1 and TRBJ2-1; 13 bases align to TRBD2. Losses at the gene ends were 2 bases for V and 8 bases for J; bases not matched to a gene: 6. The length of the CDR3 is 15 residues. Germline V lookup: CDR1 DFQATT, CDR2 SNEGSKA (reference sequence). The CDR3 protein is CSARPVGLAGDEQFF. The CDR3 nucleotides are TGCAGTGCTAGACCTGTAGGACTAGCGGGAGATGAGCAGTTCTTC.